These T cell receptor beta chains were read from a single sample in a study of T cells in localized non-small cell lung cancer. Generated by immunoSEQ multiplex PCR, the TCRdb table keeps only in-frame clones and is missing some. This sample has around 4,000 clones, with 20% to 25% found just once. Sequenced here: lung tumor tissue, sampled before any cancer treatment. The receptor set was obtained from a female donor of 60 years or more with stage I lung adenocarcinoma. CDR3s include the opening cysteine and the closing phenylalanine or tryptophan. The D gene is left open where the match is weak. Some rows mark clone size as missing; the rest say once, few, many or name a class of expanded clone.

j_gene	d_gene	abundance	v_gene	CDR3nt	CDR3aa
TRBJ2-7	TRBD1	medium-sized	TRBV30	TGTGCCTGGAGTGTAAGGGACAGTGCGCAGTACTTC	CAWSVRDSAQYF
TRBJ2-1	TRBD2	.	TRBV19	TGTGCCAGTAGTATACTAGCGGGATTAAGGAATGAGCAGTTCTTC	CASSILAGLRNEQFF
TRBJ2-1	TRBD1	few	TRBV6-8	TGTGCCAGCAGTCTTCCCAGGGACAGGGCCAACAATGAGCAGTTCTTC	CASSLPRDRANNEQFF
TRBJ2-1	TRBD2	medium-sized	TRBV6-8	TGTGCCAGCAGTCTGGGCCGCGGGGGGGCCGTCTACAATGAGCAGTTCTTC	CASSLGRGGAVYNEQFF
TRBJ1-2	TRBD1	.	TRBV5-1	TGCGCCAGCAGCGAGAACACAGGGGCTGGCTATGGCTACACCTTC	CASSENTGAGYGYTF
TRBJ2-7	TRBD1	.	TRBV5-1	TGCGCCAGCAGCCATGGTAGTTTAGGGGGCAACTACGAGCAGTACTTC	CASSHGSLGGNYEQYF
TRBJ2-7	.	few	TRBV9	TGTGCCAGCAGCTCGTCGAGGTACGAGCAGTACTTC	CASSSSRYEQYF
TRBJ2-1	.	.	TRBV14	TGTGCCAGCAGCATAGCGCCGGGGACTGAGCAGTTCTTC	CASSIAPGTEQFF
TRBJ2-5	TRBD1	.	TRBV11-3	TGTGCCAGCAGCTTAGGGGGGACAGGGGGTGCAGAGACCCAGTACTTC	CASSLGGTGGAETQYF
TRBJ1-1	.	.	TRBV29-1	TGCAGCGTTAAACAGAGCCTAACAACTGAAGCTTTCTTT	CSVKQSLTTEAFF
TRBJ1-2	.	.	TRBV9	TGTGCCAGCAGCGTAGGGGCAGGGATGGAAGGCTACACCTTC	CASSVGAGMEGYTF
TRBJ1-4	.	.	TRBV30	TGTGCCTGGAGTGCGGGTTACGATAGGGGCGGGGAAAAACTGTTTTTT	CAWSAGYDRGGEKLFF
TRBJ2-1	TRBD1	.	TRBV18	TGTGCCAGCTCACCGCCCCCAGGGGGCTACAATGAGCAGTTCTTC	CASSPPPGGYNEQFF
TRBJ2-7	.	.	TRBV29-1	TGCAGCGTCAGGGGTGGGGGCTCCTACGAGCAGTACTTC	CSVRGGGSYEQYF
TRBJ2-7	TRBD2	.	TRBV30	TGTGCCTGGAGTGCCTCCGCGGGAGCCCTTAACTTC	CAWSASAGALNF
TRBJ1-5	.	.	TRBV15	TGTGCCACCAGCAACCAAAGGACGGGAAATAGCAATCAGCCCCAGCATTTT	CATSNQRTGNSNQPQHF